Shown below are 26 T cell receptor beta chains from a single sample sequenced in a study of cytomegalovirus exposure and HLA in healthy donors. PCR used 60 Vbeta primers and 13 Jbeta primers. Clones were read by immunoSEQ multiplex PCR, and TCRdb kept only the in-frame ones, dropping some. The sample has 95,000 to 110,000 clones; around 73% are singletons. Sequencing was done on a sample of PBMCs. Receptors originate from a man younger than 40 in good health and CMV-seronegative.

This clone was recorded a few times. V gene TRBV19 combines with J gene TRBJ1-1, with D hard to call. The CDR3 is 11 amino acids. Germline-derived CDR1 and CDR2 are LNHDA and SQIVND (reference sequence). The V gene lost 5 bases and the J gene lost 6 bases, with 7 bases spanning the gap. The CDR3 nucleotides are TGTGCCAGTAGTGGGCTCGCTGAAGCTTTCTTT. This encodes CASSGLAEAFF.

J is TRBJ1-5 and V is TRBV5-6; tentatively, D is TRBD1 (6 bases). Looked up from germline, CDR1 is SGHDT and CDR2 is YYEEEE. This CDR3 is built from 15 residues. V was shortened by 1 base and J by 2 bases, with 10 bases between the two germline ends. Here the CDR3 reads CASSLRGGGNQPQHF. The CDR3 DNA follows: TGTGCCAGCAGCTTGAGAGGGGGGGGCAATCAGCCCCAGCATTTT.

The rearrangement joins TRBV5-4 to TRBJ2-6; a weak D match, TRBD1 (5 bases). The CDR3 is made up of 15 amino acids. Germline-derived CDR1 and CDR2 are SGHNT and YYREEE (reference sequence). V was cut by 4 bases and J by 4 bases, with 12 bases left in between. The CDR3 is CASSLQVAGANVLTF. The CDR3 nucleotides read TGTGCCAGCAGCCTACAGGTGGCAGGGGCCAACGTCCTGACTTTC. Using reference TRBV5-4 and TRBJ2-6 for the parts outside the CDR3, the full variable domain is ETGVTQSPTHLIKTRGQQVTLRCSSQSGHNTVSWYQQALGQGPQFIFQYYREEENGRGNFPPRFSGLQFPNYSSELNVNALELDDSALYLCASSLQVAGANVLTFGAGSRLTVL.

The chain links TRBV2 to TRBJ2-5; TRBD2 aligns across 8 bases. J gave up 6 bases and V 0 bases, and 6 bases lay outside the gene matches. Germline loops: CDR1 SNHLY, CDR2 FYNNEI. The CDR3 consists of 15 residues. The CDR3 DNA reads TGTGCCAGCAGTGAAGCGCTTCGGGGGGGGAAGACCCAGTACTTC. It specifies CASSEALRGGKTQYF.

This clone was seen a handful of times. The V gene is TRBV5-1, the J gene TRBJ2-7; 9 positions agree with TRBD2. V was clipped by 2 bases and J by 0 bases; unmatched bases: 12. The CDR3 is 18 residues long. Germline CDR1 SGHRS, CDR2 YFSETQ. DNA of the CDR3: TGCGCCAGCAGCTTTGGAGCGGGAGGCCCATTAAGCTCCTACGAGCAGTACTTC. This sequence encodes CASSFGAGGPLSSYEQYF.

The gene calls are TRBV6-6 and TRBJ1-2; D unclear. With 0 bases removed from V and 0 bases from J, the gap between germline ends came to 8 bases. CDR3 length: 15 residues. In germline, CDR1 is MNHNY, CDR2 SVGAGI (reference sequence). CDR3 nucleotides: TGTGCCAGCAGTTACTCTCCTACTGCTAACTATGGCTACACCTTC. Encoded protein: CASSYSPTANYGYTF.

The gene calls are TRBV29-1 and TRBJ2-7; the match to TRBD2 covers 7 bases. V lost 7 bases and J lost 4; bases outside the gene matches: 13. The CDR3 covers 14 residues. CDR1 and CDR2 from the germline V gene are SQVTM and ANQGSEA. CDR3: CSARLSGKGYEQYF. The CDR3 DNA reads as TGCAGCGCTAGGCTAAGCGGGAAGGGGTACGAGCAGTACTTC.

The chain couples TRBV5-1 to TRBJ1-4; 8 bases agree with TRBD1. The CDR3 spans 14 residues. The ends lost 0 bases at V and 6 bases at J; junction bases unmatched: 1. Germline V gene sequence: CDR1 SGHRS, CDR2 YFSETQ. The CDR3 protein is CASSLGQGYEKLFF. In DNA form, the CDR3 reads TGCGCCAGCAGCTTGGGACAGGGGTATGAAAAACTGTTTTTT. Based on the CDR3 plus reference TRBV5-1 and TRBJ1-4, the full variable domain is KAGVTQTPRYLIKTRGQQVTLSCSPISGHRSVSWYQQTPGQGLQFLFEYFSETQRNKGNFPGRFSGRQFSNSRSEMNVSTLELGDSALYLCASSLGQGYEKLFFGSGTQLSVL.

The chain joins TRBV2 to TRBJ1-1, with TRBD1 matching over 9 bases. Germline lookup yields CDR1 SNHLY and CDR2 FYNNEI. This CDR3 spans 15 amino acids. With 4 bases clipped from V and 7 bases from J, the junction kept 10 bases outside the gene matches. The CDR3 region is CASSGETGTGCEAFF. The CDR3 nucleotides read TGTGCCAGCAGTGGAGAGACCGGGACAGGGTGTGAAGCTTTCTTT.

DNA for the CDR3: TGTGCCAGTAATCGGACAAACAATCAGCCCCAGCATTTT. Its protein product is CASNRTNNQPQHF. The chain links TRBV19 to TRBJ1-5; D is possibly TRBD1 (5 bases). V was pared by 7 bases and J by 3 bases, with 10 bases between. There are 13 residues in the CDR3. Germline CDR1 LNHDA, CDR2 SQIVND (reference sequence).

This chain joins TRBV4-2 and TRBJ1-2, with 8 bases lining up with TRBD1. This CDR3 is 14 amino acids long. Per the germline V gene, CDR1 is LGHNA and CDR2 is YNFKEQ. V lost 1 base to trimming and J lost 6 bases; unmatched junction nucleotides: 4. The CDR3 DNA reads as TGTGCCAGCAGCCAAGGCGGACAGGGAGATGGCTACACCTTC. This sequence encodes CASSQGGQGDGYTF.

This clone came up a few times. The gene calls are TRBV19 and TRBJ2-1; 14 bases agree with TRBD2. Germline lookup yields CDR1 LNHDA and CDR2 SQIVND (reference sequence). V was clipped by 6 bases and J by 9 bases; unmatched bases: 7. The CDR3 contains 15 residues. The CDR3 region has the DNA TGTGCCAGTAGCCCCCGGACTAGCGGGAGGAGTGAGCAGTTCTTC. It specifies CASSPRTSGRSEQFF.

This sequence joins TRBV25-1 and TRBJ2-7; 8 bases align to TRBD1. With V trimmed by 4 bases and J by 4 bases, 0 bases remained unmatched. Per germline, CDR1 MGHDK and CDR2 SYGVNS. The CDR3 is 12 residues long. The CDR3 sequence is CASSGTGYEQYF. The CDR3 region has the DNA TGTGCCAGCAGTGGGACAGGGTACGAGCAGTACTTC.

The chain uses TRBV5-1 and TRBJ2-1; 10 nucleotides match TRBD2. Trimming took 0 bases from V and 0 from J; bases not matched to a gene: 0. CDR1 is SGHRS, CDR2 YFSETQ, per germline. The CDR3 length is 16 residues. CDR3 sequence: CASSLASGGSYNEQFF. DNA of the CDR3: TGCGCCAGCAGCTTGGCTAGCGGGGGCTCCTACAATGAGCAGTTCTTC. The full variable domain, in which reference TRBV5-1 and TRBJ2-1 provide the parts outside the CDR3, is KAGVTQTPRYLIKTRGQQVTLSCSPISGHRSVSWYQQTPGQGLQFLFEYFSETQRNKGNFPGRFSGRQFSNSRSEMNVSTLELGDSALYLCASSLASGGSYNEQFFGPGTRLTVL.

In nucleotides, the CDR3 is TGCAGCGTTCCGGACAGGGGGCAGGGTGAGCAGTTCTTC. Its translation is CSVPDRGQGEQFF. The genes are TRBV29-1 and TRBJ2-1; TRBD1 matches at 11 bases. Germline V gives CDR1 SQVTM, CDR2 ANQGSEA. Trimming removed 5 bases from V and 9 bases from J; junction bases left unmatched: 6. CDR3 size: 13 residues.

The chain has TRBV6-6 and TRBJ2-2; D may be TRBD2 (6 bases). V lost 8 bases and J lost 6, with 13 bases in between. The germline V gene encodes CDR1 MNHNY and CDR2 SVGAGI (reference sequence). The CDR3 has 13 amino acids. The CDR3, as DNA: TGTGCCAGCGCTACCGGGAGCGCCGGGGAGCTGTTTTTT. The encoded protein is CASATGSAGELFF.

The DNA of the CDR3 is TGTGCCAGCAGTTTATCCGGGACAGGGGGCGCAGCCACTGAAGCTTTCTTT. This gives the protein CASSLSGTGGAATEAFF. J is TRBJ1-1 and V is TRBV28, with 12 bases fitting TRBD1. Germline V CDR1 and CDR2: MDHEN, SYDVKM. With V trimmed by 1 base and J by 4 bases, 7 bases remained unmatched. There are 17 residues in the CDR3.

V and J are TRBV10-3 and TRBJ1-2; 9 positions agree with TRBD1. CDR3 length equals 13 residues. The V gene end was trimmed by 10 bases and the J gene end by 6 bases; junction bases not matched to a gene: 9. Germline values: CDR1 ENHRY, CDR2 SYGVKD. The CDR3 region is CATSDRGVNGYTF. CDR3 DNA sequence: TGTGCCACCTCGGACAGGGGAGTTAATGGCTACACCTTC.

The chain employs TRBV28 and TRBJ2-5, with D possibly being TRBD1 (6 bases). The CDR3 is made up of 13 amino acids. V lost 5 bases, J lost 2 bases, and 9 bases lay in between. Germline CDR1 reads MDHEN; CDR2 reads SYDVKM. The CDR3 DNA follows: TGTGCCAGCAGTCTTGGACAGCAAGAGACCCAGTACTTC. This translates into CASSLGQQETQYF.

The chain carries TRBV29-1 and TRBJ2-1; D remains unclear. This CDR3 is 13 amino acids long. Germline CDR1 SQVTM, CDR2 ANQGSEA. The V end lost 4 bases, the J end lost 7 bases, and 14 bases lay between the germline ends. In DNA form, the CDR3 reads TGCAGCGTTGGCGGAAACCATGGGAATGAGCAGTTCTTC. This translates into CSVGGNHGNEQFF.

V gene TRBV6-5 combines with J gene TRBJ2-1; D gene uncertain. Trimming cost V 6 bases and J 3 bases, with 15 bases left between them. This CDR3 is built from 15 residues. Germline V gene sequence: CDR1 MNHEY, CDR2 SVGAGI. CDR3 sequence (DNA): TGTGCCAGCAGCATTCGGTCCGCTAGCTACAATGAGCAGTTCTTC. As protein: CASSIRSASYNEQFF.

The chain has TRBV28 and TRBJ2-7, with 10 bases identical to TRBD1. CDR1 and CDR2 (germline): MDHEN, SYDVKM. This CDR3 has 14 amino acids. V lost 6 bases, J lost 3 bases, and 5 bases stayed unmatched. The CDR3 is CASSPGTGVYEQYF. CDR3 in DNA: TGTGCCAGCAGCCCTGGGACAGGGGTCTACGAGCAGTACTTC.

The chain is built from TRBV4-1 and TRBJ2-7; D perhaps matches TRBD2 (5 bases). Trimming took off 3 bases at V and 4 bases at J, with 13 bases between the two ends. Germline V lookup: CDR1 MGHRA, CDR2 YSYEKL. The CDR3 sequence is 14 residues long. The CDR3 bases are TGCGCCAGCAGCCATCGGAACAGCGGTTACGAGCAGTACTTC. Translated, it gives CASSHRNSGYEQYF.

Only a few counts were recorded for this clone. This rearrangement joins TRBV5-1 to TRBJ2-5, with 7 positions matching TRBD2. The J call may not be correct, given that the DNA end is closer to TRBJ2-7. The germline V gene encodes CDR1 SGHRS and CDR2 YFSETQ. This CDR3 has 14 amino acids. CDR3 protein: CASSTGGSFLEQYF. CDR3 nucleotide sequence: TGCGCCAGCAGCACCGGGGGGTCCTTTCTCGAGCAGTACTTC.

This clone appeared once. The J gene is TRBJ1-6, the V gene TRBV4-1, with 7 bases aligning to TRBD1. V was pared by 0 bases and J by 9 bases, with 5 bases of the junction left unmatched. The germline gives CDR1 MGHRA, CDR2 YSYEKL. The CDR3 runs 15 residues. For the CDR3, the DNA is TGCGCCAGCAGCCAAGATCCAGGGGGTGGTTCACCCCTCCACTTT. This gives the protein CASSQDPGGGSPLHF.

This clone has just a few counts. The chain recombines TRBV19 with TRBJ2-1; no firm D call. CDR3 length: 13 residues. V was trimmed by 1 base and J by 10 bases, leaving 11 bases between them. CDR1 LNHDA and CDR2 SQIVND come from the germline V gene (reference sequence). Here the CDR3 DNA reads TGTGCCAGTAGTATAGGGCCGGGTAGAGAGCAGTTCTTC. Translated: CASSIGPGREQFF.